A single sample is the source of the 3 T cell receptor beta chains below, sequenced in a study of blood T cell repertoires in COVID-19. Generated by immunoSEQ multiplex PCR, the TCRdb table keeps only in-frame clones and is missing some. This table has roughly 100,000 clones, 70% to 90% appearing once. The source material was peripheral blood. The receptors shown here come from a man aged 50-60 years in a cohort sampled during active COVID-19.

The chain uses TRBV27 and TRBJ2-1; 11 nucleotides match TRBD2. V lost 6 bases, J lost 6 bases, and 7 bases stayed unmatched. Per germline, CDR1 MNHEY and CDR2 SMNVEV (reference sequence). The CDR3 loop spans 15 amino acids. CDR3 sequence reads: CASSLTSGVGNEQFF. The CDR3 nucleotides read TGTGCCAGCAGCCTGACTAGCGGGGTTGGCAATGAGCAGTTCTTC.

This clone has only one observation. The chain links TRBV14 to TRBJ2-1; D is ambiguous. The CDR3 sequence is 11 residues long. Germline CDR1 and CDR2: SGHDN and FVKESK. V was clipped by 4 bases and J by 9 bases, with 7 bases between them. The chain's CDR3 is CASSLNLEQFF. In nucleotides, the CDR3 is TGTGCCAGCAGCCTAAATCTTGAGCAGTTCTTC.

The rearrangement joins TRBV29-1 to TRBJ2-1, with TRBD2 matching 8 bases. Germline V gives CDR1 SQVTM, CDR2 ANQGSEA. The CDR3 totals 14 residues. V shed 3 bases, J shed 9 bases, and the junction held 10 bases outside the gene matches. The chain's CDR3 is CSVDGSGGQGEQFF. The CDR3 region has the DNA TGCAGCGTTGACGGGTCGGGGGGGCAAGGTGAGCAGTTCTTC.